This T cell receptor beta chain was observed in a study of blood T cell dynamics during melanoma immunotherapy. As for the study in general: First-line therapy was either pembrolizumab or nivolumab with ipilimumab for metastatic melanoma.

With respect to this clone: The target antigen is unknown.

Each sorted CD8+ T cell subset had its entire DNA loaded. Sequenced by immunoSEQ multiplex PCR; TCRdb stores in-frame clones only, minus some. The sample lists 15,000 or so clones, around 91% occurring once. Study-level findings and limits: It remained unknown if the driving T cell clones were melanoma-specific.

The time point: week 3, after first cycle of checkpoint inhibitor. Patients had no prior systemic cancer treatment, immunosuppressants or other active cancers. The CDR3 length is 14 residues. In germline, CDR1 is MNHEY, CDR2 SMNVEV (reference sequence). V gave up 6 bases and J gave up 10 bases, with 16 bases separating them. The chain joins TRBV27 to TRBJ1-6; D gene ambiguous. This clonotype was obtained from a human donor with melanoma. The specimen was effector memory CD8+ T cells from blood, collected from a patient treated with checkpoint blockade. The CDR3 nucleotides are TGTGCCAGCAGCGGTTATGGCGGAGGGTCACCCCTCCACTTT. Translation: CASSGYGGGSPLHF.